Detailed here is one T cell receptor (beta chain). V dropped 0 bases and J dropped 6; count of bases not matched to a gene: 11. The CDR3 covers 18 residues. CDR1 LGHNA and CDR2 YNFKEQ come from the germline V gene. The data stem from a study of blood T cell repertoires in COVID-19. Across the study: Donors in the United States, Italy and Spain gave samples during acute or convalescent COVID-19. T cells, B-cell-depleted T cells, or PBMCs provided the cDNA or gDNA that served as material.

Study processing details: Reference gene primer amplification in the assay estimated nucleated cell counts. Data came from immunoSEQ multiplex PCR; TCRdb stores just in-frame clones and leaves some out. V and J calls and clone size follow that table, whereas D and trimming were derived from the DNA. This sample has around 300,000 clones, with roughly 91% found just once. What was sequenced was peripheral blood. This clonotype originated in a man in his forties or fifties with active or convalescent COVID-19. The chain joins TRBV4-2 to TRBJ2-2; 9 bases are a match to TRBD1. CDR3 region: CASSQDLRTGARAGELFF. The CDR3 nucleotides are TGTGCCAGCAGCCAAGATCTTAGGACAGGGGCTAGAGCCGGGGAGCTGTTTTTT.